Presented here are 31 T cell receptor beta chains from one specimen sequenced in a study of blood T cell repertoires in COVID-19. Sequenced by immunoSEQ multiplex PCR; TCRdb stores in-frame clones only, minus some. The repertoire holds a few hundred thousand clones, with around four fifths as singletons. The source material was peripheral blood. The receptors shown here come from a woman aged 50 to 65 with active or convalescent COVID-19.

The chain is built from TRBV5-1 and TRBJ1-4; 7 nucleotides agree with TRBD1. The CDR3 spans 15 residues. Trimming removed 4 bases from V and 2 bases from J; junction bases left unmatched: 5. Germline-derived CDR1 and CDR2 are SGHRS and YFSETQ. CDR3 in amino acids: CASSPSTGTNEKLFF. DNA of the CDR3: TGCGCCAGCAGCCCTTCGACAGGGACTAATGAAAAACTGTTTTTT. The complete variable domain, with remaining parts taken from reference TRBV5-1 and TRBJ1-4, reads KAGVTQTPRYLIKTRGQQVTLSCSPISGHRSVSWYQQTPGQGLQFLFEYFSETQRNKGNFPGRFSGRQFSNSRSEMNVSTLELGDSALYLCASSPSTGTNEKLFFGSGTQLSVL.

The J gene is TRBJ2-1, the V gene TRBV30; TRBD2 aligns across 11 bases. The CDR3 loop spans 15 amino acids. Germline assignment: CDR1 GTSNPN and CDR2 SVGIG (reference sequence). V gave up 2 bases and J gave up 5 bases; unmatched junction bases: 5. DNA for the CDR3: TGTGCCTGGAGTCCTGGGACTAGCGGAAACAATGAGCAGTTCTTC. Its translation: CAWSPGTSGNNEQFF.

This clone was seen a handful of times. The J gene is TRBJ2-7, the V gene TRBV10-3; D might be TRBD1 (5 bases). Germline V gives CDR1 ENHRY, CDR2 SYGVKD. Trimming cost V 5 bases and J 2 bases, with 10 bases left between them. The CDR3 runs 13 residues. CDR3 loop: CAISPGNAYEQYF. The CDR3 DNA reads TGTGCCATCAGTCCAGGGAACGCCTACGAGCAGTACTTC.

In this sample, this clone turned up once. V is TRBV20-1 and J is TRBJ1-5; D is ambiguous. The CDR3 extends over 15 amino acids. Trimming pared 3 bases from V and 7 bases from J, leaving 19 bases between. In germline, CDR1 is DFQATT, CDR2 SNEGSKA (reference sequence). CDR3 sequence reads: CSASALAGSGQPQHF. The CDR3 nucleotides are TGCAGTGCTAGTGCTCTGGCGGGGTCCGGACAGCCCCAGCATTTT.

In its sample, this clone was seen once. The genes are TRBV20-1 and TRBJ1-1; D may be TRBD1 (6 bases). CDR1 is DFQATT and CDR2 is SNEGSKA in the germline V gene (reference sequence). Trimming pared 3 bases from V and 3 bases from J, leaving 8 bases between. The CDR3 extends over 12 amino acids. The CDR3 protein is CSASAGDTEAFF. The CDR3, as DNA: TGCAGTGCTAGTGCAGGGGACACTGAAGCTTTCTTT.

In its sample, this clone was seen once. The chain couples TRBV3-1 (or the pseudogene TRBV3-2) to TRBJ2-3; 7 nucleotides agree with TRBD1. Germline CDR1 LGHDT, CDR2 YNNKEL (reference sequence). After removal of 6 bases from V and 2 bases from J, the junction contained 14 bases not matched to a gene. The CDR3 sequence is 17 residues long. CDR3 protein: CASSPHPGTEPTDTQYF. The CDR3 coding sequence is TGTGCCAGCAGTCCTCACCCAGGGACAGAGCCCACAGATACGCAGTATTTT.

DNA of the CDR3: TGTGCCAGCAGCCGAGCTAGCGCCACCCTCCCCTTCTTAGATACGCAGTATTTT. This translates into CASSRASATLPFLDTQYF. The chain uses TRBV3-1 (or the pseudogene TRBV3-2) and TRBJ2-3; the D gene is possibly TRBD2 (6 bases). Trimming pared 4 bases from V and 5 bases from J, leaving 25 bases between. Germline V gives CDR1 LGHDT, CDR2 YNNKEL (reference sequence). This CDR3 has 18 residues.

The chain joins TRBV5-8 to TRBJ1-1; D gene uncertain. Per germline, CDR1 SGHTS and CDR2 YDEGEE. Trimming left V 0 bases short and J 1 base short, with 10 bases between. This CDR3 is 15 amino acids long. The CDR3 DNA is TGTGCCAGCAGCTTGGACGCGGGCGGGAACACTGAAGCTTTCTTT. It specifies CASSLDAGGNTEAFF.

This clone was seen only once. V and J are TRBV7-2 and TRBJ2-7; a weak D match, TRBD2 (6 bases). The germline CDR1 and CDR2 sequences are SGHTA and FQGNSA. The ends were cut back, 3 bases at V and 1 base at J, with 16 bases in the middle. This CDR3 has 16 residues. The CDR3 reads CASSFSGVGWSYEQYF. As DNA, the CDR3 is TGTGCCAGCAGCTTCTCGGGGGTGGGATGGTCCTACGAGCAGTACTTC.

This chain joins TRBV7-8 and TRBJ2-2; the match to TRBD1 covers 7 bases. Germline assignment: CDR1 SGHVS and CDR2 FQNEAQ. Losses at the gene ends were 2 bases for V and 6 bases for J; bases not matched to a gene: 12. The CDR3 is 17 amino acids. The CDR3 region has the DNA TGTGCCAGCAGCTTAAGGGCGACAGGGATCGGACCCGGGGAGCTGTTTTTT. Its translation: CASSLRATGIGPGELFF.

This clone was observed once. The chain has TRBV28 and TRBJ2-7; TRBD1 might be the D (5 bases). This CDR3 has 13 amino acids. CDR1 and CDR2 from the germline V gene are MDHEN and SYDVKM. Trimming cost V 5 bases and J 2 bases, with 10 bases left between them. CDR3 nucleotides: TGTGCCAGCAGTGCAGGGATCCCCTACGAGCAGTACTTC. The encoded protein is CASSAGIPYEQYF.

The chain joins TRBV5-4 to TRBJ1-3; 8 positions agree with TRBD1. V trimming: 0 bases; J trimming: 2 bases; junction bases outside the gene matches: 7. CDR1 and CDR2 from the germline V gene are SGHNT and YYREEE (reference sequence). This CDR3 is built from 17 residues. CDR3 residues: CASSLADQGATGNTIYF. CDR3 nucleotide sequence: TGTGCCAGCAGCTTGGCCGATCAGGGGGCCACTGGAAACACCATATATTTT.

The chain carries TRBV19 and TRBJ2-3; 8 positions match TRBD1. V lost 0 bases and J lost 2; bases outside the gene matches: 7. The CDR3 is 17 residues long. Looked up from germline, CDR1 is LNHDA and CDR2 is SQIVND (reference sequence). The CDR3 sequence: CASSIDLGTGTTDTQYF. In nucleotides, the CDR3 is TGTGCCAGTAGTATAGATCTTGGGACAGGAACCACAGATACGCAGTATTTT.

This clone has just one count. The chain joins TRBV7-2 to TRBJ2-1, with a possible D match to TRBD2 (6 bases). V gave up 1 base and J gave up 7 bases, with 11 bases separating them. In germline, CDR1 is SGHTA, CDR2 FQGNSA. The CDR3 runs 14 residues. The CDR3 coding sequence is TGTGCCAGCAGCTTAGGGACGGGAGCTAATGAGCAGTTCTTC. Translation gives CASSLGTGANEQFF.

The chain combines TRBV30 with TRBJ1-1; D ambiguous. Trimming shortened V by 0 bases and J by 8 bases, and 7 bases separated the two germline ends. This CDR3 is 11 amino acids long. Germline V gene data show CDR1 as GTSNPN and CDR2 as SVGIG (reference sequence). CDR3 in DNA: TGTGCCTGGAGTGTACGGTTAGAAGCTTTCTTT. Protein sequence: CAWSVRLEAFF. Complete variable domain (other parts from reference TRBV30 and TRBJ1-1): SQTIHQWPATLVQPVGSPLSLECTVEGTSNPNLYWYRQAAGRGLQLLFYSVGIGQISSEVPQNLSASRPQDRQFILSSKKLLLSDSGFYLCAWSVRLEAFFGQGTRLTVV.

This clone was seen repeatedly, ten times or more. The chain carries TRBV4-1 and TRBJ1-5, with 10 bases lining up with TRBD1. Germline V lookup: CDR1 MGHRA, CDR2 YSYEKL. The CDR3 extends over 17 amino acids. J was trimmed by 6 bases and V by 1 base; bases with no gene match: 9. The CDR3 loop is CASSQGPGQGRFQPQHF. CDR3 sequence (DNA): TGCGCCAGCAGCCAAGGTCCGGGACAGGGGCGGTTTCAGCCCCAGCATTTT.

The J gene is TRBJ2-7, the V gene TRBV27, with a possible D match to TRBD2 (6 bases). V was trimmed by 4 bases and J by 8 bases, leaving 21 bases between them. CDR1 is MNHEY and CDR2 is SMNVEV in the germline V gene (reference sequence). The CDR3 contains 15 residues. DNA of the CDR3: TGTGCCAGCAGTTCCCCCCTCAGGAGCGGGCGAAAGCAGTACTTC. Protein sequence: CASSSPLRSGRKQYF.

J is TRBJ2-2 and V is TRBV18; possibly TRBD2 for D (5 bases). Trimming took 3 bases from V and 4 from J, leaving 18 bases between them. The CDR3 length is 17 residues. Per the germline V gene, CDR1 is KGHSH and CDR2 is LQKENI. CDR3 sequence: CASSPTGRGFRTGELFF. CDR3 sequence (DNA): TGTGCCAGCTCACCCACCGGAAGAGGGTTTCGCACCGGGGAGCTGTTTTTT. Full variable domain (remainder filled in from reference TRBV18 and TRBJ2-2): NAGVMQNPRHLVRRRGQEARLRCSPMKGHSHVYWYRQLPEEGLKFMVYLQKENIIDESGMPKERFSAEFPKEGPSILRIQQVVRGDSAAYFCASSPTGRGFRTGELFFGEGSRLTVL.

The rearrangement links TRBV5-6 to TRBJ1-6; a possible D gene is TRBD1 (6 bases). CDR3 length: 14 residues. Germline lookup yields CDR1 SGHDT and CDR2 YYEEEE. V lost 0 bases and J 7 bases, leaving 8 bases between the germline ends. CDR3 amino acids: CASSLAGANSPLHF. In DNA, the CDR3 is TGTGCCAGCAGCTTGGCAGGGGCAAATTCACCCCTCCACTTT.

V is TRBV7-9 and J is TRBJ2-5; 8 bases are a match to TRBD2. Trimming removed 1 base from V and 1 base from J; junction bases left unmatched: 5. Germline V gene data show CDR1 as SEHNR and CDR2 as FQNEAQ (reference sequence). CDR3 size: 16 residues. The CDR3 coding sequence is TGTGCCAGCAGCTTAGGGGATAGCGGGACCCAAGAGACCCAGTACTTC. Residues: CASSLGDSGTQETQYF.

This clone appeared once. The V and J genes are TRBV7-9 and TRBJ1-2, with unresolved D. The V end lost 5 bases, the J end lost 4 bases, and 14 bases lay between the germline ends. CDR1 and CDR2 (germline): SEHNR, FQNEAQ (reference sequence). This CDR3 region has 14 residues. The CDR3 loop is CASSAGLDLYGYTF. CDR3 in DNA: TGTGCCAGCAGCGCAGGACTGGACCTCTATGGCTACACCTTC.

The chain recombines TRBV5-1 with TRBJ2-1; the match to TRBD2 covers 9 bases. This CDR3 contains 16 residues. Germline values: CDR1 SGHRS, CDR2 YFSETQ. With V trimmed by 0 bases and J by 0 bases, 1 base remained unmatched. CDR3 sequence (DNA): TGCGCCAGCAGCTTGGCACTAGCGGGCTCCTACAATGAGCAGTTCTTC. Amino acid sequence: CASSLALAGSYNEQFF.

The V and J genes are TRBV3-1 (or the pseudogene TRBV3-2) and TRBJ2-2, with TRBD1 as a possible D gene (6 bases). CDR3 length: 18 amino acids. Germline V gives CDR1 LGHDT, CDR2 YNNKEL (reference sequence). The V end was cut by 1 base, the J end by 0 bases, with 15 bases between. CDR3 DNA: TGTGCCAGCAGCCAAGTAGGTAGGGGGTTTGCGAACACCGGGGAGCTGTTTTTT. Translating gives CASSQVGRGFANTGELFF.

The chain employs TRBV18 and TRBJ1-3; D is possibly TRBD1 (5 bases). Looked up from germline, CDR1 is KGHSH and CDR2 is LQKENI. This CDR3 spans 15 amino acids. The V end was cut by 7 bases, the J end by 0 bases, with 13 bases between. The CDR3 here is CASCSGGGSGNTIYF. CDR3 nucleotide sequence: TGTGCCAGCTGCTCCGGGGGAGGCTCTGGAAACACCATATATTTT.

The V call is TRBV27, the J call TRBJ2-7, with unresolved D. The CDR3 runs 14 residues. Per the germline V gene, CDR1 is MNHEY and CDR2 is SMNVEV (reference sequence). Trimming took 2 bases from V and 0 from J, leaving 8 bases between them. The CDR3 loop reads CASSLVGASYEQYF. The DNA for the CDR3 is TGTGCCAGCAGTTTAGTGGGCGCCTCCTACGAGCAGTACTTC.

As DNA, the CDR3 is TGTGCCAGCAGCGACGGGATTAGCTCCTATAATTCACCCCTCCACTTT. Its protein product is CASSDGISSYNSPLHF. The rearrangement joins TRBV28 to TRBJ1-6; D unclear. There are 16 residues in the CDR3. Germline CDR1 reads MDHEN; CDR2 reads SYDVKM. Trimming removed 6 bases at V and 0 bases at J, with 12 bases between. The entire variable domain, with the rest obtained from reference TRBV28 and TRBJ1-6, is as follows: DVKVTQSSRYLVKRTGEKVFLECVQDMDHENMFWYRQDPGLGLRLIYFSYDVKMKEKGDIPEGYSVSREKKERFSLILESASTNQTSMYLCASSDGISSYNSPLHFGNGTRLTVT.

The chain employs TRBV18 and TRBJ2-7; no reliable D call. The CDR3 is made up of 13 amino acids. CDR1 KGHSH and CDR2 LQKENI come from the germline V gene. V gave up 0 bases and J gave up 3 bases, with 6 bases separating them. CDR3 nucleotides: TGTGCCAGCTCACCACCCCAGGTCTACGAGCAGTACTTC. This gives the protein CASSPPQVYEQYF.

The gene calls are TRBV2 and TRBJ2-3; 8 nucleotides agree with TRBD2. With 8 bases clipped from V and 6 bases from J, the junction kept 7 bases outside the gene matches. There are 13 residues in the CDR3. CDR1 is SNHLY and CDR2 is FYNNEI in the germline V gene. The CDR3: CASSSGSSDTQYF. The DNA of the CDR3 is TGTGCCAGCTCGAGCGGGAGTTCGGATACGCAGTATTTT. The entire variable domain, with the rest obtained from reference TRBV2 and TRBJ2-3, is as follows: EPEVTQTPSHQVTQMGQEVILRCVPISNHLYFYWYRQILGQKVEFLVSFYNNEISEKSEIFDDQFSVERPDGSNFTLKIRSTKLEDSAMYFCASSSGSSDTQYFGPGTRLTVL.

In its sample, this clone was seen once. This chain uses TRBV2 with TRBJ1-6; tentatively, D is TRBD1 (6 bases). Trimming stripped 8 bases from V and 7 bases from J, with 24 bases between. CDR1 SNHLY and CDR2 FYNNEI come from the germline V gene. The CDR3 loop spans 17 amino acids. This CDR3 is CASYGSGRGLVNSPLHF. In DNA, the CDR3 is TGTGCCAGCTATGGTTCGGGCAGGGGCTTGGTCAATTCACCCCTCCACTTT.

This clone was recorded only once. The chain joins TRBV18 to TRBJ1-2, with D possibly matching TRBD1 (6 bases). The CDR3 has 14 amino acids. V lost 0 bases, J lost 7 bases, and 12 bases lay in between. In germline, CDR1 is KGHSH, CDR2 LQKENI. CDR3 sequence reads: CASSPPYGGVGYTF. As DNA, the CDR3 is TGTGCCAGCTCACCACCGTATGGGGGCGTTGGCTACACCTTC.

This chain connects TRBV5-1 to TRBJ2-7, with D maybe TRBD2 (6 bases). The CDR3 sequence is 15 residues long. The V gene lost 4 bases and the J gene lost 5 bases, with 19 bases spanning the gap. CDR1 and CDR2 from the germline V gene are SGHRS and YFSETQ. The CDR3 nucleotides read TGCGCCAGCAGCGCGGGACTCCCCGGGATCGACGAGCAGTACTTC. This codes for CASSAGLPGIDEQYF. Looking up the rest from reference TRBV5-1 and TRBJ2-7 gives the full variable domain: KAGVTQTPRYLIKTRGQQVTLSCSPISGHRSVSWYQQTPGQGLQFLFEYFSETQRNKGNFPGRFSGRQFSNSRSEMNVSTLELGDSALYLCASSAGLPGIDEQYFGPGTRLTVT.